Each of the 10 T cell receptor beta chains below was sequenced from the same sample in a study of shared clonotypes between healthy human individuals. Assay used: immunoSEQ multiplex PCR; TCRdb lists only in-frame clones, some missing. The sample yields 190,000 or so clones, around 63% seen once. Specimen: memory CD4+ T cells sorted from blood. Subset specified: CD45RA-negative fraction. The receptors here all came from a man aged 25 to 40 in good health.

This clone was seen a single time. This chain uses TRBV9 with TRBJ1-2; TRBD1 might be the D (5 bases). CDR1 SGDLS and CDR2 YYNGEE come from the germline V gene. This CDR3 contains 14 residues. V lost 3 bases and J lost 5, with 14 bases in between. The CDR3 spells CASSAPPGQYGYTF. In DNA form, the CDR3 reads TGTGCCAGCAGCGCCCCGCCAGGGCAGTATGGCTACACCTTC.

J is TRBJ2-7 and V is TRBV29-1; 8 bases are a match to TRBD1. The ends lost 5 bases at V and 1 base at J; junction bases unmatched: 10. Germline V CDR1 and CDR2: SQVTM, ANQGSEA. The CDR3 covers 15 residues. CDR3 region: CSVYSRTGISYEQYF. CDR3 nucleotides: TGCAGCGTTTATTCTAGGACAGGGATTTCCTACGAGCAGTACTTC.

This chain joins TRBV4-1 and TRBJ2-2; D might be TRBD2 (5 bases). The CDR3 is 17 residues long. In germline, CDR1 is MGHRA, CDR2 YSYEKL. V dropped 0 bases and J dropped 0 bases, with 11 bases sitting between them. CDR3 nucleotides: TGCGCCAGCAGCCAAGAACGGGGTTTTGCGAACACCGGGGAGCTGTTTTTT. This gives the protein CASSQERGFANTGELFF.

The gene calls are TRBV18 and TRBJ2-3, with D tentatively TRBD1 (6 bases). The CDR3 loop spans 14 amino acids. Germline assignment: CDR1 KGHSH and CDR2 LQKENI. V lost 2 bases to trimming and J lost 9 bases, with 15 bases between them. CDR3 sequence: CASSPTYRDDTQYF. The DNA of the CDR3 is TGTGCCAGCTCACCAACTTACAGGGACGACACGCAGTATTTT.

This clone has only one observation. The CDR3 loop reads CASSPWLAGGVNEQYF. As DNA, the CDR3 is TGTGCCAGCTCACCTTGGCTAGCGGGAGGAGTAAACGAGCAGTACTTC. The chain has TRBV18 and TRBJ2-7; 11 bases agree with TRBD2. Germline CDR1 is KGHSH and CDR2 is LQKENI. CDR3 length equals 16 residues. V was clipped by 3 bases and J by 5 bases; unmatched bases: 9.

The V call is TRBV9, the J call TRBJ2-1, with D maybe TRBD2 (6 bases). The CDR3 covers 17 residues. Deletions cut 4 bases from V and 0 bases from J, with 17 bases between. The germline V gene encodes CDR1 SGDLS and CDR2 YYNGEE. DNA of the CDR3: TGTGCCAGCAGCCCCCGACGGCGCGGGGACTCCTACAATGAGCAGTTCTTC. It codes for CASSPRRRGDSYNEQFF.

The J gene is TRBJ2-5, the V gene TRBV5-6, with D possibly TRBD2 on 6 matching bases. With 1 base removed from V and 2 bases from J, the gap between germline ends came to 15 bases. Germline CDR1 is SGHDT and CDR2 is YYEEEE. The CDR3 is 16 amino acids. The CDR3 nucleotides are TGTGCCAGCAGCTTGTTTGGCGGGACCCTACAAGAGACCCAGTACTTC. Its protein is CASSLFGGTLQETQYF.

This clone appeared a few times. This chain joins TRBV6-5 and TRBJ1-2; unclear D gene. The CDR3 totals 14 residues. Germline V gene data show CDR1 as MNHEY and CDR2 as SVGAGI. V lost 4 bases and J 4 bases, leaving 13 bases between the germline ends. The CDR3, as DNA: TGTGCCAGCAGTTCCTACGGAGAAAGCTATGGCTACACCTTC. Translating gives CASSSYGESYGYTF.

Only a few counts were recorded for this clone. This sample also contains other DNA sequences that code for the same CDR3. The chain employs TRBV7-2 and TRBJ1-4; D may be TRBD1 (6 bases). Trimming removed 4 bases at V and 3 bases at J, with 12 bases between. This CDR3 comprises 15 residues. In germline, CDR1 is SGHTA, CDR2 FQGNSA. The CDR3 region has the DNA TGTGCCAGCAGCTCCCAGACAGGCCCTAATGAAAAACTGTTTTTT. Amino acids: CASSSQTGPNEKLFF.

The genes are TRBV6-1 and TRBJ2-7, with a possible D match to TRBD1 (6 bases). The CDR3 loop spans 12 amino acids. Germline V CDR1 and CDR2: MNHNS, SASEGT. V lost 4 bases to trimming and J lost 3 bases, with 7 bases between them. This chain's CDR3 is CASSARGYEQYF. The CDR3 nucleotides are TGTGCCAGCAGTGCCAGGGGCTACGAGCAGTACTTC.